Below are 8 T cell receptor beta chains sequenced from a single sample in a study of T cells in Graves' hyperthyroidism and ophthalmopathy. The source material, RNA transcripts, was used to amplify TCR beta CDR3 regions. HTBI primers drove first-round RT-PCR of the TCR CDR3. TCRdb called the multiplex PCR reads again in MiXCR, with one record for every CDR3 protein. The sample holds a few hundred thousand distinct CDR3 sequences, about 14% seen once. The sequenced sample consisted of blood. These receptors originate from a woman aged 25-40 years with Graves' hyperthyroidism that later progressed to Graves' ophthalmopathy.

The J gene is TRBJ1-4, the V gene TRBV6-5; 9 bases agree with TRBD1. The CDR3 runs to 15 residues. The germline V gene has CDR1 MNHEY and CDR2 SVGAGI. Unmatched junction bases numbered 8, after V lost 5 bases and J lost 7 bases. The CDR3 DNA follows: TGTGCCAGCAGTACTCCACAGGGGGCGGGTGAAAAACTGTTTTTT. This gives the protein CASSTPQGAGEKLFF.

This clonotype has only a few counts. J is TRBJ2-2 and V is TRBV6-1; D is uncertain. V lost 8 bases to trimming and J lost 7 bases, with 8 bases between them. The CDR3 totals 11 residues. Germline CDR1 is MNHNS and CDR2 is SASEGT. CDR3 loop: CASFSGGELFF. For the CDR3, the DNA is TGTGCCAGCTTTTCCGGCGGGGAGCTGTTTTTT.

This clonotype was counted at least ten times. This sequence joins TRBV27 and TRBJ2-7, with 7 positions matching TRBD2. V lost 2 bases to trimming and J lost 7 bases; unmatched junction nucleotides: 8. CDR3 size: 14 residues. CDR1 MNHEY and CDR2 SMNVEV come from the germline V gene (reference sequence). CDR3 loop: CASSLGASGVEQYF. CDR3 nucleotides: TGTGCCAGCAGTTTAGGGGCTAGCGGAGTAGAGCAGTACTTC.

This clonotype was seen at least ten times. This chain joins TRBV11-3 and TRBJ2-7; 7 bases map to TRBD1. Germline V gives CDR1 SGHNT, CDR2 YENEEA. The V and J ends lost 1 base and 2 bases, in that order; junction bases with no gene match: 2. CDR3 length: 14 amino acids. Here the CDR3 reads CASSLGGQTYEQYF. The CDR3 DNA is TGTGCCAGCAGCTTAGGGGGACAGACCTACGAGCAGTACTTC.

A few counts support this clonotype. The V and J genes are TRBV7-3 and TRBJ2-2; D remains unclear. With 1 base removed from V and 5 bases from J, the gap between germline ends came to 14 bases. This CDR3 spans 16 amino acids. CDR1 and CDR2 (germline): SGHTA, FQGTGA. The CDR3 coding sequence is TGTGCCAGCAGCTTAAGCCCTAGTACGGCTACCGGGGAGCTGTTTTTT. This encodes CASSLSPSTATGELFF.

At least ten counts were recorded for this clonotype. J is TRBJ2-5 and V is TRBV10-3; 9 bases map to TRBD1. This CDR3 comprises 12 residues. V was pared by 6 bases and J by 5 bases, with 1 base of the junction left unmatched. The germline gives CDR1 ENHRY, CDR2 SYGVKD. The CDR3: CAIRDRGETQYF. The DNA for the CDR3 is TGTGCCATCAGGGACAGGGGCGAGACCCAGTACTTC.

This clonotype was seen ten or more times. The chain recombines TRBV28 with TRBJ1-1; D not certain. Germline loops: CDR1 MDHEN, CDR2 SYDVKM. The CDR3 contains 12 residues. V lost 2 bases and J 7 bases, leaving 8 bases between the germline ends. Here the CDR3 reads CASSLTQLEAFF. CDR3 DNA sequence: TGTGCCAGCAGTTTAACACAGCTTGAAGCTTTCTTT.

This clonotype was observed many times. The CDR3 DNA follows: TGCGCCAGCAGTGAGTCAGGGGCCGTAGGCACAGATACGCAGTATTTT. It encodes CASSESGAVGTDTQYF. The rearrangement uses TRBV10-1 and TRBJ2-3; D is perhaps TRBD1 (5 bases). The CDR3 loop spans 16 amino acids. Germline CDR1 WNHNN, CDR2 SYGVQD (reference sequence). V was pared by 0 bases and J by 1 base, with 11 bases between.